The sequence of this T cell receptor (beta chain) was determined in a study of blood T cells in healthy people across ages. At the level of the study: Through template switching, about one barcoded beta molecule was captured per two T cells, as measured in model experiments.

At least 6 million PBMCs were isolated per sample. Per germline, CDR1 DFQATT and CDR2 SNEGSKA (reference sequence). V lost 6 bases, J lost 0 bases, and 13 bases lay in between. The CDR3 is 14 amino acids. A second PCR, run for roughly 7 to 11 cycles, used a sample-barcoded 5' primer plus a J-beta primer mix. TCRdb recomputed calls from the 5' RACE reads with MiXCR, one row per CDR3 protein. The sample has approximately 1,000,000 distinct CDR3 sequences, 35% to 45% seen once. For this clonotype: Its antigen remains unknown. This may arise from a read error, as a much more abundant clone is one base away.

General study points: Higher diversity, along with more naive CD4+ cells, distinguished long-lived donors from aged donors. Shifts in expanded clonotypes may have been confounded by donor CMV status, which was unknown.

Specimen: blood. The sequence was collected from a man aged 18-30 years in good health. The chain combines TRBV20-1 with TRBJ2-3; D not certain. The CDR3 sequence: CSALPAASTDTQYF. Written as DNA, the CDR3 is TGCAGTGCCCTCCCGGCAGCTAGCACAGATACGCAGTATTTT.